These 4 T cell receptor beta chains came from one sample sequenced in a study of shared clonotypes between healthy human individuals. TCRdb's copy holds only in-frame clones and misses some; the assay was immunoSEQ multiplex PCR. The data contain over 850,000 clones, 70% to 80% of them singletons. Sequenced input: memory CD4+ T cells from PBMCs. The subset is: CD45RA-negative fraction. The receptors were sampled from a man between 18 and 35 years old in good health. Some clones in this sample may be carry-over from other donors' samples.

This sequence joins TRBV19 and TRBJ1-5; D is ambiguous. With 7 bases removed from V and 6 bases from J, the gap between germline ends came to 13 bases. This CDR3 is built from 13 residues. In germline, CDR1 is LNHDA, CDR2 SQIVND (reference sequence). CDR3 coding DNA: TGTGCCAGTACCCTAGCGGGGTTTCAGCCCCAGCATTTT. This gives the protein CASTLAGFQPQHF.

V and J are TRBV5-1 and TRBJ2-7; D perhaps matches TRBD2 (6 bases). The germline V gene encodes CDR1 SGHRS and CDR2 YFSETQ. The CDR3 extends over 14 amino acids. The V gene lost 4 bases and the J gene lost 6 bases, with 17 bases spanning the gap. The DNA for the CDR3 is TGCGCCAGCAGCCTCGGAGGGCCTGGGAGCGAGCAGTACTTC. Residues: CASSLGGPGSEQYF.

The chain carries TRBV7-8 and TRBJ1-3; no clear D. Germline CDR1 SGHVS, CDR2 FQNEAQ. This CDR3 comprises 13 residues. The ends were cut back, 2 bases at V and 2 bases at J, with 4 bases in the middle. DNA for the CDR3: TGTGCCAGCAGCTTAAGTGCTGGAAACACCATATATTTT. Translated: CASSLSAGNTIYF.

The rearrangement links TRBV18 to TRBJ1-2, with D maybe TRBD1 (5 bases). CDR3 size: 14 residues. Per the germline V gene, CDR1 is KGHSH and CDR2 is LQKENI. Trimming shortened V by 4 bases and J by 3 bases, and 12 bases separated the two germline ends. CDR3 nucleotide sequence: TGTGCCAGCTCACAGACGGACACGGACTATGGCTACACCTTC. Its translation is CASSQTDTDYGYTF.